A single sample is the source of the 32 T cell receptor beta chains below, sequenced in a study of cytomegalovirus exposure and HLA in healthy donors. PCR employed 60 Vbeta and 13 Jbeta primers. TCRdb's copy holds only in-frame clones and misses some; the assay was immunoSEQ multiplex PCR. Across over 65,000 clones, the top ten clones capture approximately 1% of the sample. The sequenced sample was PBMCs. These receptors all stem from a young woman in good health and CMV-seronegative.

This chain links TRBV29-1 with TRBJ2-7; the D is unclear. The CDR3 consists of 12 residues. V dropped 4 bases and J dropped 3 bases, with 10 bases sitting between them. The germline V gene has CDR1 SQVTM and CDR2 ANQGSEA. CDR3 region: CSVVSRNYEQYF. The CDR3, as DNA: TGCAGCGTTGTCTCGAGGAACTACGAGCAGTACTTC.

The chain couples TRBV9 to TRBJ2-2; 8 bases are a match to TRBD2. Per the germline V gene, CDR1 is SGDLS and CDR2 is YYNGEE. The CDR3 totals 15 residues. V trimming: 2 bases; J trimming: 4 bases; junction bases outside the gene matches: 4. CDR3 DNA sequence: TGTGCCAGCAGCGTTAGCGGGGATGGCACCGGGGAGCTGTTTTTT. This codes for CASSVSGDGTGELFF.

This sequence joins TRBV6-6 and TRBJ2-3, with 8 bases aligning to TRBD1. V lost 2 bases, J lost 0 bases, and 1 base stayed unmatched. The length of the CDR3 is 15 residues. CDR1 is MNHNY and CDR2 is SVGAGI in the germline V gene (reference sequence). DNA of the CDR3: TGTGCCAGCAGTTACGACAGGGGAAGCACAGATACGCAGTATTTT. It specifies CASSYDRGSTDTQYF.

The rearrangement links TRBV4-1 to TRBJ1-2, with 8 bases identical to TRBD1. The junction had 14 bases not matched to a gene; V was cut back by 4 bases and J by 7 bases. The CDR3 loop spans 16 amino acids. Germline-derived CDR1 and CDR2 are MGHRA and YSYEKL. The CDR3 loop is CASSRQSDREIFGYTF. The CDR3 DNA reads TGCGCCAGCAGCCGCCAGTCGGACAGGGAGATCTTTGGCTACACCTTC.

This chain connects TRBV30 to TRBJ1-2; the D is unclear. The germline V and J ends were trimmed by 1 base and 8 bases, with 8 bases remaining between them. CDR1 is GTSNPN, CDR2 SVGIG, per germline (reference sequence). This CDR3 region has 11 residues. CDR3 amino acids: CAWSADWGYTF. CDR3 in DNA: TGTGCCTGGAGTGCGGACTGGGGCTACACCTTC.

The V and J genes are TRBV2 and TRBJ1-4, with 11 bases identical to TRBD1. With V trimmed by 6 bases and J by 6 bases, 3 bases remained unmatched. The CDR3 covers 14 residues. The germline gives CDR1 SNHLY, CDR2 FYNNEI. For the CDR3, the DNA is TGTGCCAGCAGATCGGGACAGGGGGATGAAAAACTGTTTTTT. The encoded protein is CASRSGQGDEKLFF.

The V gene is TRBV6-1, the J gene TRBJ2-5, with D perhaps TRBD1 (7 bases). Germline V gives CDR1 MNHNS, CDR2 SASEGT. The CDR3 contains 14 residues. Deletions cut 7 bases from V and 1 base from J, with 13 bases between. CDR3 sequence reads: CASTPRDSQETQYF. The CDR3 bases are TGTGCCAGCACTCCGCGGGACAGCCAAGAGACCCAGTACTTC.

The chain has TRBV7-2 and TRBJ1-1; 8 positions match TRBD1. The V gene's germline CDR1 is SGHTA and CDR2 FQGNSA. The ends lost 5 bases at V and 5 bases at J; junction bases unmatched: 13. This CDR3 spans 16 amino acids. The CDR3 is CASSPPRTGRFTEAFF. For the CDR3, the DNA is TGTGCCAGCAGCCCCCCACGGACAGGGAGATTTACTGAAGCTTTCTTT.

V usage is TRBV25-1 and J usage is TRBJ2-7; 10 positions match TRBD1. Germline V gene lookup returns CDR1 MGHDK and CDR2 SYGVNS. This CDR3 contains 14 residues. The V and J ends lost 6 bases and 2 bases, in that order; junction bases with no gene match: 4. The CDR3 loop is CASSRGQGAYEQYF. The CDR3 DNA is TGTGCCAGCAGCCGCGGACAGGGGGCCTACGAGCAGTACTTC.

The V gene is TRBV19, the J gene TRBJ1-5; no clear D gene. The germline V gene has CDR1 LNHDA and CDR2 SQIVND (reference sequence). V lost 5 bases and J lost 5, with 16 bases in between. This CDR3 contains 15 residues. The CDR3 loop is CASSEGLIGDQPQHF. The CDR3 coding sequence is TGTGCCAGTAGTGAAGGGTTGATCGGGGATCAGCCCCAGCATTTT.

The chain is built from TRBV15 and TRBJ2-7; 9 positions match TRBD1. The junction had 9 bases not matched to a gene; V was cut back by 1 base and J by 2 bases. The CDR3 runs to 17 residues. Germline lookup yields CDR1 LNHNV and CDR2 YYDKDF (reference sequence). CDR3 sequence: CATSRGGGQGSPYEQYF. In nucleotides, the CDR3 is TGTGCCACCAGCAGAGGAGGGGGACAGGGTTCCCCCTACGAGCAGTACTTC. Based on the CDR3 plus reference TRBV15 and TRBJ2-7, the full variable domain is DAMVIQNPRYQVTQFGKPVTLSCSQTLNHNVMYWYQQKSSQAPKLLFHYYDKDFNNEADTPDNFQSRRPNTSFCFLDIRSPGLGDTAMYLCATSRGGGQGSPYEQYFGPGTRLTVT.

The gene calls are TRBV13 and TRBJ2-2, with D possibly being TRBD1 (6 bases). The V gene's germline CDR1 is PRHDT and CDR2 FYEKMQ (reference sequence). Trimming took 2 bases from V and 6 from J, leaving 7 bases between them. This CDR3 is built from 13 residues. This CDR3 is CASSLKGAGELFF. As DNA, the CDR3 is TGTGCCAGCAGCTTAAAGGGGGCCGGGGAGCTGTTTTTT.

J is TRBJ2-1 and V is TRBV7-8; 11 bases agree with TRBD2. With 4 bases clipped from V and 9 bases from J, the junction kept 8 bases outside the gene matches. This CDR3 spans 15 amino acids. Germline V lookup: CDR1 SGHVS, CDR2 FQNEAQ. The CDR3 DNA is TGTGCCAGCAGCTCGGGACTAGCGGTGGGAGGTGAGCAGTTCTTC. Its translation is CASSSGLAVGGEQFF.

This sequence joins TRBV15 and TRBJ2-5, with D perhaps TRBD2 (6 bases). Trimming pared 0 bases from V and 2 bases from J, leaving 13 bases between. The CDR3 has 16 residues. From germline, CDR1 is LNHNV and CDR2 YYDKDF (reference sequence). The CDR3 nucleotides are TGTGCCACCAGCAGAGATAAAAGAGGGACTCAAGAGACCCAGTACTTC. This translates into CATSRDKRGTQETQYF.

V gene TRBV6-5 combines with J gene TRBJ1-1, with D possibly matching TRBD1 (5 bases). This CDR3 is built from 15 residues. V was clipped by 2 bases and J by 4 bases, with 14 bases between them. Germline V gene sequence: CDR1 MNHEY, CDR2 SVGAGI. CDR3 coding DNA: TGTGCCAGCAGTTACGGTGGGGGAGGGGCCACTGAAGCTTTCTTT. Translation: CASSYGGGGATEAFF.

The chain couples TRBV4-1 to TRBJ2-2; 7 bases align to TRBD2. This CDR3 contains 16 residues. Germline values: CDR1 MGHRA, CDR2 YSYEKL. The V gene end was trimmed by 1 base and the J gene end by 0 bases; junction bases not matched to a gene: 2. CDR3 sequence reads: CASSQGAGANTGELFF. The CDR3 DNA reads as TGCGCCAGCAGCCAAGGCGCGGGAGCGAACACCGGGGAGCTGTTTTTT.

The V and J genes are TRBV30 and TRBJ2-5, with 9 bases fitting TRBD2. The J segment lost 5 bases and the V segment lost 4 bases, leaving 11 bases of the junction unmatched. Germline lookup yields CDR1 GTSNPN and CDR2 SVGIG (reference sequence). This CDR3 contains 15 residues. The CDR3 protein is CAWMALAGTGETQYF. CDR3 DNA: TGTGCCTGGATGGCGCTAGCGGGGACCGGGGAGACCCAGTACTTC.

The chain joins TRBV29-1 to TRBJ1-1; tentatively, D is TRBD1 (6 bases). The CDR3 length is 11 residues. Germline V CDR1 and CDR2: SQVTM, ANQGSEA. V was clipped by 6 bases and J by 5 bases, with 10 bases between them. The CDR3 here is CSVKQGTEAFF. The CDR3 DNA sequence: TGCAGCGTCAAACAGGGTACTGAAGCTTTCTTT.

The V gene is TRBV18, the J gene TRBJ1-4; maybe TRBD1 (6 bases). Trimming removed 4 bases from V and 4 bases from J, with 13 bases in between. The CDR3 covers 15 residues. Per the germline V gene, CDR1 is KGHSH and CDR2 is LQKENI. CDR3 region: CASSLGTGRNEKLFF. CDR3 DNA: TGTGCCAGCTCACTGGGTACAGGGCGTAATGAAAAACTGTTTTTT.

The rearrangement joins TRBV29-1 to TRBJ1-2; the match to TRBD1 covers 8 bases. The CDR3 sequence is 13 residues long. Germline CDR1 and CDR2: SQVTM and ANQGSEA. Trimming took 7 bases from V and 5 from J; bases not matched to a gene: 9. The CDR3, as DNA: TGCAGCGCCCAAGGACAGGGCGAGTATGGCTACACCTTC. Its protein is CSAQGQGEYGYTF.

This chain joins TRBV5-4 and TRBJ2-7, with a possible D match to TRBD1 (6 bases). V was cut by 1 base and J by 3 bases, with 14 bases left in between. From germline, CDR1 is SGHNT and CDR2 YYREEE (reference sequence). The CDR3 totals 15 residues. DNA of the CDR3: TGTGCCAGCAGCTTGAAGACAGGTTATTACTACGAGCAGTACTTC. Protein sequence: CASSLKTGYYYEQYF.

The genes are TRBV7-2 and TRBJ2-3; D is undetermined. From germline, CDR1 is SGHTA and CDR2 FQGNSA. This CDR3 region has 16 residues. V lost 4 bases and J lost 1, with 15 bases in between. The CDR3 here is CASSSSLPTRTDTQYF. The DNA of the CDR3 is TGTGCCAGCAGCTCATCCTTGCCCACACGCACAGATACGCAGTATTTT.

The chain links TRBV7-9 to TRBJ2-7; 8 bases line up with TRBD1. This CDR3 spans 14 amino acids. With 5 bases clipped from V and 4 bases from J, the junction kept 7 bases outside the gene matches. Germline lookup yields CDR1 SEHNR and CDR2 FQNEAQ (reference sequence). DNA of the CDR3: TGTGCCAGCAGCCCCCGAGGACAGGGATACGAGCAGTACTTC. Translated, it gives CASSPRGQGYEQYF.

V is TRBV18 and J is TRBJ1-2; the match to TRBD1 covers 7 bases. The CDR3 runs 16 residues. The germline V gene has CDR1 KGHSH and CDR2 LQKENI. Trimming took 2 bases from V and 0 from J; bases not matched to a gene: 6. The CDR3 protein is CASSPKQGTSNYGYTF. CDR3 nucleotides: TGTGCCAGCTCACCAAAACAGGGGACTTCTAACTATGGCTACACCTTC.

The V and J genes are TRBV5-1 and TRBJ2-7; D not certain. Trimming took off 0 bases at V and 0 bases at J, with 22 bases between the two ends. From germline, CDR1 is SGHRS and CDR2 YFSETQ. This CDR3 contains 19 residues. DNA for the CDR3: TGCGCCAGCAGCTTGGACCTCTACAACACGGGTATAGACTCCTACGAGCAGTACTTC. Amino acids: CASSLDLYNTGIDSYEQYF.

The chain carries TRBV15 and TRBJ2-6; D is unresolved. Trimming removed 5 bases from V and 4 bases from J, with 12 bases in between. The CDR3 extends over 15 amino acids. Germline lookup yields CDR1 LNHNV and CDR2 YYDKDF (reference sequence). CDR3 loop: CATSSPPSGANVLTF. The CDR3 DNA follows: TGTGCCACCAGCTCTCCCCCTTCCGGGGCCAACGTCCTGACTTTC.

The rearrangement joins TRBV9 to TRBJ2-1; D unclear. This CDR3 has 14 amino acids. Trimming stripped 0 bases from V and 6 bases from J, with 10 bases between. Per germline, CDR1 SGDLS and CDR2 YYNGEE. In DNA form, the CDR3 reads TGTGCCAGCAGCGTAGGGAGTTCACCCAATGAGCAGTTCTTC. It encodes CASSVGSSPNEQFF.

The gene calls are TRBV7-9 and TRBJ1-2; maybe TRBD1 (6 bases). The CDR3 is 13 residues long. The V end lost 5 bases, the J end lost 8 bases, and 15 bases lay between the germline ends. Germline assignment: CDR1 SEHNR and CDR2 FQNEAQ (reference sequence). CDR3 nucleotide sequence: TGTGCCAGCAGCCCAACGGACAGTGGAGGCTACACCTTC. It codes for CASSPTDSGGYTF.

The chain uses TRBV27 and TRBJ2-7, with D maybe TRBD1 (5 bases). The CDR3 is 15 amino acids. The germline V and J ends were trimmed by 4 bases and 4 bases, with 17 bases remaining between them. CDR1 is MNHEY, CDR2 SMNVEV, per germline (reference sequence). The CDR3 DNA reads TGTGCCAGCAGTTACAATGGGCAGGGAAATTACGAGCAGTACTTC. Translation: CASSYNGQGNYEQYF.

The chain links TRBV5-1 to TRBJ2-3; a possible D gene is TRBD2 (6 bases). V was pared by 4 bases and J by 6 bases, with 21 bases between. Germline CDR1 SGHRS, CDR2 YFSETQ. The CDR3 has 16 residues. This chain's CDR3 is CASSLRDPLAPDTQYF. In DNA form, the CDR3 reads TGCGCCAGCAGCCTCCGGGACCCACTAGCCCCGGATACGCAGTATTTT.

V and J are TRBV10-3 and TRBJ2-7; 8 bases are shared with TRBD1. The CDR3 is 13 amino acids. In germline, CDR1 is ENHRY, CDR2 SYGVKD. With V trimmed by 8 bases and J by 3 bases, 6 bases remained unmatched. In DNA form, the CDR3 reads TGTGCCATCCAGGGGGCGGTTGGCTACGAGCAGTACTTC. Its translation is CAIQGAVGYEQYF.

The gene calls are TRBV7-9 and TRBJ2-1; the D is unclear. Germline V gives CDR1 SEHNR, CDR2 FQNEAQ (reference sequence). The CDR3 totals 12 residues. The V end was cut by 4 bases, the J end by 5 bases, with 6 bases between. In nucleotides, the CDR3 is TGTGCCAGCAGCTCTGCAGACAATGAGCAGTTCTTC. It yields the protein CASSSADNEQFF.